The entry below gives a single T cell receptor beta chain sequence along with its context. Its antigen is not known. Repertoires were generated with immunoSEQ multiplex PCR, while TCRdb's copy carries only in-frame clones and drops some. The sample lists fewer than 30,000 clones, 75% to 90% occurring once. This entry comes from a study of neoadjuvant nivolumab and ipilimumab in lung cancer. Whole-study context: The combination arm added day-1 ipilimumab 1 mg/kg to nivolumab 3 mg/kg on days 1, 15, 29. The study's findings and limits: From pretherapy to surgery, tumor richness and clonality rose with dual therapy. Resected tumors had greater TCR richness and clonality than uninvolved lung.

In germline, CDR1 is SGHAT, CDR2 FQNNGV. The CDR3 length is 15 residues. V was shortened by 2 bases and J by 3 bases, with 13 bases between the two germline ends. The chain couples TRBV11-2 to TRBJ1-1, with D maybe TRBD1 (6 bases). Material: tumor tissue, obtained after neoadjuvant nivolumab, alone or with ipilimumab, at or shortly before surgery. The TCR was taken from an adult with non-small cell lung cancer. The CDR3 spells CASSLRTGRDTEAFF. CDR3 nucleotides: TGTGCCAGCAGCTTACGCACAGGGAGGGACACTGAAGCTTTCTTT.